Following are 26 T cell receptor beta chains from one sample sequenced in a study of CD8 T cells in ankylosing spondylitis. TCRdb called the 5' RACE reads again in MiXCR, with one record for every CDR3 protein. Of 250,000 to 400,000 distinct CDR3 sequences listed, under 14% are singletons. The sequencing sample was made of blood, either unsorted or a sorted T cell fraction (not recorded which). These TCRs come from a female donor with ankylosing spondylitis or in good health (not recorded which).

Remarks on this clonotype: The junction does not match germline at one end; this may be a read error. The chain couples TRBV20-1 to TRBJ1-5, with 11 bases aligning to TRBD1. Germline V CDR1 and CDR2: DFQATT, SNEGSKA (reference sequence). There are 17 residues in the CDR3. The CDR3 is CCARVKLPDRGHQPQHF. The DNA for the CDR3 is TGCTGTGCTCGCGTCAAACTCCCGGACAGGGGGCATCAGCCCCAGCATTTT.

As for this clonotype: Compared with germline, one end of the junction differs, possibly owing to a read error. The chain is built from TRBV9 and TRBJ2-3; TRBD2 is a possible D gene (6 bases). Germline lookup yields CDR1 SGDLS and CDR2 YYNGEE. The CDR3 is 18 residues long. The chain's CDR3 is CASSVDSRWDFGTDTLYF. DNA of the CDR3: TGTGCCAGCAGCGTAGATTCCCGCTGGGACTTCGGCACAGATACGCTGTATTTT.

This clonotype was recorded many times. The CDR3 sequence: CASTSLAGLSFSNIQYF. CDR3 in DNA: TGCGCCAGCACCAGCCTTGCAGGGTTGTCGTTTAGCAACATTCAGTACTTC. The chain carries TRBV10-2 and TRBJ2-4; D perhaps matches TRBD1 (5 bases). Germline loops: CDR1 WSHSY, CDR2 SAAADI. V was cut by 7 bases and J by 7 bases, with 26 bases left in between. CDR3 length equals 17 residues.

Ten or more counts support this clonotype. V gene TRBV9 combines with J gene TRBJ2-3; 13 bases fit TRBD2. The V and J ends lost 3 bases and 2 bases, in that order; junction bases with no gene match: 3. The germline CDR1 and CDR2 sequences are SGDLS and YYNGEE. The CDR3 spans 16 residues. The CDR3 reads CASSAGLAGPTDTQYF. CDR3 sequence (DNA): TGTGCCAGCAGCGCGGGACTAGCGGGGCCCACAGATACGCAGTATTTT.

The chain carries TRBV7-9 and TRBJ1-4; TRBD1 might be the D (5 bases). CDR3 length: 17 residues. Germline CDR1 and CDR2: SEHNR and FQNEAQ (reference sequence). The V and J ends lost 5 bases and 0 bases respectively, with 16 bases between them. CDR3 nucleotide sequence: TGTGCCAGCAGCCCCCGGGGCCTACAAACAACTAATGAAAAACTGTTTTTT. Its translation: CASSPRGLQTTNEKLFF.

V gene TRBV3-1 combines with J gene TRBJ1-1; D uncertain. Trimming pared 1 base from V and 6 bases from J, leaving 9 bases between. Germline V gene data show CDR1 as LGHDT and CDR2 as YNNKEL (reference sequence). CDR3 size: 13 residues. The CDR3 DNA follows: TGTGCCAGCAGCCAAGTATCAGGACCTGAAGCTTTCTTT. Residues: CASSQVSGPEAFF. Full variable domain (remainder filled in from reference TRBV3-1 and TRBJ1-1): DTAVSQTPKYLVTQMGNDKSIKCEQNLGHDTMYWYKQDSKKFLKIMFSYNNKELIINETVPNRFSPKSPDKAHLNLHINSLELGDSAVYFCASSQVSGPEAFFGQGTRLTVV.

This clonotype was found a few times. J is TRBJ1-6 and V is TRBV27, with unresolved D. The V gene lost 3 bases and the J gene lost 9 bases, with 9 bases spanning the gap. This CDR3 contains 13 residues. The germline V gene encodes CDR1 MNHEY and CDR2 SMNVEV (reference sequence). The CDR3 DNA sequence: TGTGCCAGCAGTTTTACAAGGGCTTCACCCCTCCACTTT. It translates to CASSFTRASPLHF.

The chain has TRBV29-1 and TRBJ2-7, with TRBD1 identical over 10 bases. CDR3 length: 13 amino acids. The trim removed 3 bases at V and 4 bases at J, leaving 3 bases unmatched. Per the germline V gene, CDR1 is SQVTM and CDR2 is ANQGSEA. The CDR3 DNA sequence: TGCAGCGTTGAGCGACAGGGGGCTTACGAGCAGTACTTC. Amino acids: CSVERQGAYEQYF.

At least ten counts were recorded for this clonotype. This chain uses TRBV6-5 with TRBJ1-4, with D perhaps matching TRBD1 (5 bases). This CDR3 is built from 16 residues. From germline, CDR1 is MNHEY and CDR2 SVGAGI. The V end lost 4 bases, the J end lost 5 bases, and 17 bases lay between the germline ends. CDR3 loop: CASSSPPGPGNEKLFF. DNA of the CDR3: TGTGCCAGCAGTTCCCCGCCGGGGCCGGGGAATGAAAAACTGTTTTTT.

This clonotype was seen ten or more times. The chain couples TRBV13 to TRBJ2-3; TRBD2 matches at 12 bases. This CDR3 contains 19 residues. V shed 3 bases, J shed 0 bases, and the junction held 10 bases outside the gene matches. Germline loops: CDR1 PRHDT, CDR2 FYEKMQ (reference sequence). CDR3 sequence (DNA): TGTGCCAGCAGCTTGTCCCGGGCTAGCGGGGGGGATAGCACAGATACGCAGTATTTT. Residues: CASSLSRASGGDSTDTQYF.

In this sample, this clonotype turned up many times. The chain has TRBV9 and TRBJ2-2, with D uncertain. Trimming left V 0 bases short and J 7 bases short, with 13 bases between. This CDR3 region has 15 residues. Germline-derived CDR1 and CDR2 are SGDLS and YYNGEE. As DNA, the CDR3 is TGTGCCAGCAGCGTAGATGGGGTTAATGACGGGGAGCTGTTTTTT. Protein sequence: CASSVDGVNDGELFF.

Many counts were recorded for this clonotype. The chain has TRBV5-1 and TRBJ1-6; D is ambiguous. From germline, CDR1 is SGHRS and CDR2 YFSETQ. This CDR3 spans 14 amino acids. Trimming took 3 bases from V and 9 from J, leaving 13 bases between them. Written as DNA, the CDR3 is TGCGCCAGCAGCTCGGCGCGGGAATCTTCACCCCTCCACTTT. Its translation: CASSSARESSPLHF.

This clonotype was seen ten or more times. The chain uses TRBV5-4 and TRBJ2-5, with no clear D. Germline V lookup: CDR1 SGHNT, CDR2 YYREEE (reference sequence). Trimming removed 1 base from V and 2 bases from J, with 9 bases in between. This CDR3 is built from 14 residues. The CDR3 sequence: CASSLIGMQETQYF. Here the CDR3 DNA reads TGTGCCAGCAGCTTGATCGGTATGCAAGAGACCCAGTACTTC.

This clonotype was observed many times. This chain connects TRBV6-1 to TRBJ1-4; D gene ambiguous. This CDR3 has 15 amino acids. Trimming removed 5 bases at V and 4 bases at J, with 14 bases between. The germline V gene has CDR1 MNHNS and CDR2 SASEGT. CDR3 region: CASSMHRSLNEKLFF. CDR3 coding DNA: TGTGCCAGCAGTATGCACAGAAGCCTTAATGAAAAACTGTTTTTT.

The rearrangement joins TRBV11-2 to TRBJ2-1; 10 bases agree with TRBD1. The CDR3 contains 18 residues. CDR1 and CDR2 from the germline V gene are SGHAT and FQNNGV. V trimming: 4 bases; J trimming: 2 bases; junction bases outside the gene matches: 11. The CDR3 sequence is CASSYRTGGIAAYNEQFF. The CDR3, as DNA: TGTGCCAGCAGCTACCGGACAGGGGGGATAGCTGCCTACAATGAGCAGTTCTTC.

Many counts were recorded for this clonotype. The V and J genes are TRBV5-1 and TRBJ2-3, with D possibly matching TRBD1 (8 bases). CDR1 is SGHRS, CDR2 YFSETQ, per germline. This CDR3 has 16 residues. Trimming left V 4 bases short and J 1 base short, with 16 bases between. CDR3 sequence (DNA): TGCGCCAGCAGCCTCGGACAGGGAGGGGGCACAGATACGCAGTATTTT. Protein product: CASSLGQGGGTDTQYF.

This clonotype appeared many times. The CDR3 loop reads CASSSPGGSQETQYF. The CDR3 nucleotides are TGTGCCAGCAGCTCACCCGGGGGCAGCCAAGAGACCCAGTACTTC. The V and J genes are TRBV7-9 and TRBJ2-5; perhaps D is TRBD1 or TRBD2 (6 bases each). V lost 4 bases and J 1 base, leaving 13 bases between the germline ends. CDR1 and CDR2 from the germline V gene are SEHNR and FQNEAQ (reference sequence). The CDR3 is 15 amino acids.

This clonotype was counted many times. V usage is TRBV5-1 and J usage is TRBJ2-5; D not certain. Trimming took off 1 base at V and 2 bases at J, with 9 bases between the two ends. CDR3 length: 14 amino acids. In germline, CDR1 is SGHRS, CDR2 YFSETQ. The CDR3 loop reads CASSLNALQETQYF. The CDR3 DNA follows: TGCGCCAGCAGCTTGAATGCACTACAAGAGACCCAGTACTTC.

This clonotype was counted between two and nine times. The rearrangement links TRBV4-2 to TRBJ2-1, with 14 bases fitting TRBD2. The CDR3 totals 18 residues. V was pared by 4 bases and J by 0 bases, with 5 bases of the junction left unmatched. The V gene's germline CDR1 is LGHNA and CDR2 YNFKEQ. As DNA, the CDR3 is TGTGCCAGCAGCCGGACTAGCGGGAGGACTAGCTCCTACAATGAGCAGTTCTTC. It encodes CASSRTSGRTSSYNEQFF.

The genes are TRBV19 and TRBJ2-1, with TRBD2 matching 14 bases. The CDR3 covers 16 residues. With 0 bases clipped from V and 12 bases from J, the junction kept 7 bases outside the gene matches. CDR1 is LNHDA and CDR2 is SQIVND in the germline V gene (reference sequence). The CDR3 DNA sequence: TGTGCCAGTAGTATAGATCCCGGACTAGCGGGAGGCAGGCAGTTCTTC. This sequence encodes CASSIDPGLAGGRQFF.

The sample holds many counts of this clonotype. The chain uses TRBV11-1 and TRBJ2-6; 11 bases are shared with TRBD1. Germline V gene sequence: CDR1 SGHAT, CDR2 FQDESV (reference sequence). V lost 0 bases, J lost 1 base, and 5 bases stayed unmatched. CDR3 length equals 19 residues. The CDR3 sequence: CASSLAWDRGTSGANVLTF. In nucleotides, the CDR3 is TGTGCCAGCAGCTTAGCATGGGACAGGGGGACTTCTGGGGCCAACGTCCTGACTTTC.

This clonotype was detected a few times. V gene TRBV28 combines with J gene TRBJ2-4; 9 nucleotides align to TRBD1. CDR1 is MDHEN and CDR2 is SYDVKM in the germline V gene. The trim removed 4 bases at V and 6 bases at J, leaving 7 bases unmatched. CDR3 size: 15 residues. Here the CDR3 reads CASSSPGQGGNIQYF. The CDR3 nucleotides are TGTGCCAGCAGTTCACCGGGACAGGGAGGAAACATTCAGTACTTC.

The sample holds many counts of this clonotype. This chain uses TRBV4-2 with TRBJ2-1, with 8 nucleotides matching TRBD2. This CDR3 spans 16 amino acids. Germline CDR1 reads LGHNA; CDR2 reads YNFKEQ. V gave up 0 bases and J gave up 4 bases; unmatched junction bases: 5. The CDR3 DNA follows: TGTGCCAGCAGCCAAGATGGACTAGCTGCTTACAATGAGCAGTTCTTC. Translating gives CASSQDGLAAYNEQFF.

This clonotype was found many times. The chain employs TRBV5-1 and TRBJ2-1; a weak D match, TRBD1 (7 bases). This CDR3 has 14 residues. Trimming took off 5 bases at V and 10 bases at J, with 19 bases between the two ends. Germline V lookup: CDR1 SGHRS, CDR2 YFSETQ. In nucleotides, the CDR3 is TGCGCCAGCAGGCGAGAGGAGGGGGCTCGGGAGCAGTTCTTC. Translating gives CASRREEGAREQFF.

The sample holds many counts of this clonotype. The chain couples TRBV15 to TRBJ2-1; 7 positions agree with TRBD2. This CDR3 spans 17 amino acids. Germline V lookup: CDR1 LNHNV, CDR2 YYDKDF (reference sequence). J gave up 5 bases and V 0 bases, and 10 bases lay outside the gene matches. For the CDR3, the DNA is TGTGCCACCAGCAGAGACCCACCGGGACTACGCAACAATGAGCAGTTCTTC. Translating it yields CATSRDPPGLRNNEQFF.

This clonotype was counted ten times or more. CDR3 region: CASSQVRGPYNEQFF. The CDR3 nucleotides read TGTGCCAGCAGCCAAGTCCGGGGTCCCTACAATGAGCAGTTCTTC. The rearrangement joins TRBV3-1 to TRBJ2-1, with a tentative D call TRBD2 (5 bases). Trimming removed 1 base from V and 2 bases from J, with 9 bases in between. Per germline, CDR1 LGHDT and CDR2 YNNKEL (reference sequence). The CDR3 length is 15 residues.